The 8 T cell receptor beta chains below all came from one sample that was sequenced in a study of cytomegalovirus exposure and HLA in healthy donors. Primers: 60 Vbeta forward and 13 Jbeta reverse. Clones were read by immunoSEQ multiplex PCR, and TCRdb kept only the in-frame ones, dropping some. This sample has approximately 160,000 clones, with approximately 71% found just once. Material: PBMCs. The receptors shown here come from a male donor in good health and CMV-seronegative.

In the case of this clone: One end of the junction fails to match germline, which may point to a read error. The gene calls are TRBV7-3 and TRBJ2-1, with 8 positions matching TRBD2. The CDR3 has 13 amino acids. CDR1 and CDR2 from the germline V gene are SGHTA and FQGTGA. The CDR3 nucleotides are TGTGCCAGCAGCGAGAATCTAGCGGGTAGTTTTGTCTTC. This sequence encodes CASSENLAGSFVF.

The chain joins TRBV5-1 to TRBJ2-7; TRBD1 matches at 11 bases. Trimming at V came to 6 bases and at J to 3 bases, leaving 2 bases not matched to a gene. CDR3 length: 13 residues. Germline V CDR1 and CDR2: SGHRS, YFSETQ. The CDR3 region is CASIGTGGYEQYF. The CDR3 nucleotides are TGCGCCAGCATTGGGACAGGGGGCTACGAGCAGTACTTC. The whole variable domain, remainder taken from reference TRBV5-1 and TRBJ2-7, is KAGVTQTPRYLIKTRGQQVTLSCSPISGHRSVSWYQQTPGQGLQFLFEYFSETQRNKGNFPGRFSGRQFSNSRSEMNVSTLELGDSALYLCASIGTGGYEQYFGPGTRLTVT.

J is TRBJ1-2 and V is TRBV12-5, with 8 bases that match TRBD1. The germline V gene has CDR1 LGHNT and CDR2 FRNRAP. Trimming cost V 6 bases and J 9 bases; bases outside gene matches: 12. This CDR3 is built from 14 residues. DNA of the CDR3: TGTGCTAGTGGGGACCGGGACAGGAAATTTTGCTACACCTTC. Translated: CASGDRDRKFCYTF.

The V gene is TRBV5-1, the J gene TRBJ2-7; 7 nucleotides align to TRBD2. The CDR3 spans 15 residues. V was clipped by 1 base and J by 6 bases; unmatched bases: 10. Germline V gives CDR1 SGHRS, CDR2 YFSETQ. The chain's CDR3 is CASSLRLASRTEQYF. CDR3 coding DNA: TGCGCCAGCAGCTTGAGACTAGCCTCGAGAACCGAGCAGTACTTC.

The rearrangement uses TRBV6-5 and TRBJ1-6; no clear D. V dropped 0 bases and J dropped 6 bases, with 12 bases sitting between them. This CDR3 has 16 residues. Germline V CDR1 and CDR2: MNHEY, SVGAGI. The CDR3: CASSYSQQAANSPLHF. CDR3 bases: TGTGCCAGCAGTTACTCCCAGCAGGCTGCTAATTCACCCCTCCACTTT.

The genes are TRBV6-1 and TRBJ1-5; 9 bases agree with TRBD1. V trimming: 6 bases; J trimming: 3 bases; junction bases outside the gene matches: 9. Per the germline V gene, CDR1 is MNHNS and CDR2 is SASEGT. This CDR3 is built from 16 residues. This CDR3 is CASSERQGGINQPQHF. In DNA form, the CDR3 reads TGTGCCAGCAGCGAAAGACAGGGGGGGATCAATCAGCCCCAGCATTTT.

The chain couples TRBV5-1 to TRBJ1-3; 9 nucleotides align to TRBD1. V lost 2 bases, J lost 0 bases, and 6 bases stayed unmatched. Germline CDR1 SGHRS, CDR2 YFSETQ. The CDR3 covers 17 residues. The CDR3 here is CASSFGTGFDSGNTIYF. CDR3 sequence (DNA): TGCGCCAGCAGCTTTGGGACAGGGTTTGACTCTGGAAACACCATATATTTT.

About this clone: The junction and the germline gene differ at one end; a read error may be behind it. The rearrangement uses TRBV5-6 and TRBJ2-5; 7 nucleotides match TRBD1. Germline lookup yields CDR1 SGHDT and CDR2 YYEEEE. There are 15 residues in the CDR3. The CDR3 nucleotides read TGTGCCAGCAGCTTGATTGGACAGGTCCAAGAGGCCCAGTACTTC. Protein: CASSLIGQVQEAQYF.